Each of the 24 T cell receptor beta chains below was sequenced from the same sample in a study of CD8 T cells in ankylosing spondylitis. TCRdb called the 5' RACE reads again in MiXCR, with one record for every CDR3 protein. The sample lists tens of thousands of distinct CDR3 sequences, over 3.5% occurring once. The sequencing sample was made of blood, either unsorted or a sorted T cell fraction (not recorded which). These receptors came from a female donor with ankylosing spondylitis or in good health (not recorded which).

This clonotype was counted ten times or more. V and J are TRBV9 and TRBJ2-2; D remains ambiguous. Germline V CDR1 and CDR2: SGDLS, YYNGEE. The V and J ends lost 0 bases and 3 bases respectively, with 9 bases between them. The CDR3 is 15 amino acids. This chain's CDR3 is CASSVAFDHTGELFF. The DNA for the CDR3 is TGTGCCAGCAGCGTAGCCTTCGACCACACCGGGGAGCTGTTTTTT.

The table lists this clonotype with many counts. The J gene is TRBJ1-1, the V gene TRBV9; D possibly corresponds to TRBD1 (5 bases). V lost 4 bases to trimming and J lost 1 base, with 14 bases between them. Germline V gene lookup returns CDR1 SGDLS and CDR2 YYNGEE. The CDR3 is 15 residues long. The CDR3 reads CASSSGHLPNTEAFF. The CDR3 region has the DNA TGTGCCAGCAGCTCAGGACATCTACCGAACACTGAAGCTTTCTTT.

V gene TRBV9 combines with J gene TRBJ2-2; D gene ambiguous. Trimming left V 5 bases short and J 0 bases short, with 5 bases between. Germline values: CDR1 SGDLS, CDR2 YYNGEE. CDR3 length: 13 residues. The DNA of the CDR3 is TGTGCCAGCAGGCGGTCGAACACCGGGGAGCTGTTTTTT. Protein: CASRRSNTGELFF.

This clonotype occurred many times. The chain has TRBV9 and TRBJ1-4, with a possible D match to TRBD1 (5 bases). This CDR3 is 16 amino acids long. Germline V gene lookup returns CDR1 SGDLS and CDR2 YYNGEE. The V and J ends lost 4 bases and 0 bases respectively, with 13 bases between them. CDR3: CASSSRGAATNEKLFF. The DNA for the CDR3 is TGTGCCAGCAGCTCGAGGGGTGCCGCAACTAATGAAAAACTGTTTTTT.

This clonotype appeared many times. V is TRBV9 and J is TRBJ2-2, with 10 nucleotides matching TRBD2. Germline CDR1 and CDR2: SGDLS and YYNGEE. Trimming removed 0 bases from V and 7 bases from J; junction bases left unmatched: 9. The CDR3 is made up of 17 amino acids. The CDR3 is CASSVGGAGGLDGELFF. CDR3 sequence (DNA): TGTGCCAGCAGCGTAGGAGGAGCGGGGGGGTTGGACGGGGAGCTGTTTTTT. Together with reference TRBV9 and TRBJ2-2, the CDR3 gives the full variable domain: DSGVTQTPKHLITATGQRVTLRCSPRSGDLSVYWYQQSLDQGLQFLIQYYNGEERAKGNILERFSAQQFPDLHSELNLSSLELGDSALYFCASSVGGAGGLDGELFFGEGSRLTVL.

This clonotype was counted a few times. The chain's CDR3 is CASSVEFQVQETQYF. The CDR3 region has the DNA TGTGCCAGCAGCGTAGAGTTCCAGGTCCAAGAGACCCAGTACTTC. V is TRBV9 and J is TRBJ2-5; D ambiguous. The CDR3 runs to 15 residues. From germline, CDR1 is SGDLS and CDR2 YYNGEE. Trimming removed 0 bases at V and 1 base at J, with 10 bases between.

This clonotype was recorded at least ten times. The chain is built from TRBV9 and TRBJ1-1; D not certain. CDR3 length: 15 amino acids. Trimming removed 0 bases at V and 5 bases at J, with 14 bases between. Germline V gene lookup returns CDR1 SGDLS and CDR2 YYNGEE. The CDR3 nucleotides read TGTGCCAGCAGCGTAGATAGCGCCCGAAGGACTGAAGCTTTCTTT. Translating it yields CASSVDSARRTEAFF. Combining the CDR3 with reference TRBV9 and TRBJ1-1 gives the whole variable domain DSGVTQTPKHLITATGQRVTLRCSPRSGDLSVYWYQQSLDQGLQFLIQYYNGEERAKGNILERFSAQQFPDLHSELNLSSLELGDSALYFCASSVDSARRTEAFFGQGTRLTVV.

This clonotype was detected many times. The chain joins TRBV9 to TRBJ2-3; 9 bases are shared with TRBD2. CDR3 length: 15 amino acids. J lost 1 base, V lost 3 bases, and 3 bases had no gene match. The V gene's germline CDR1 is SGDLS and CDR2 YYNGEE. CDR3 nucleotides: TGTGCCAGCAGCGATAGCGGGGGACGCACAGATACGCAGTATTTT. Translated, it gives CASSDSGGRTDTQYF.

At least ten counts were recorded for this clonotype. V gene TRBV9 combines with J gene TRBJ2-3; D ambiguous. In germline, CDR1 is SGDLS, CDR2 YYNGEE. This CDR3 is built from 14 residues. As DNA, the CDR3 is TGTGCGACGAGCCGAGCGCCAAGCACAGATACGCAGTATTTT. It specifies CATSRAPSTDTQYF.

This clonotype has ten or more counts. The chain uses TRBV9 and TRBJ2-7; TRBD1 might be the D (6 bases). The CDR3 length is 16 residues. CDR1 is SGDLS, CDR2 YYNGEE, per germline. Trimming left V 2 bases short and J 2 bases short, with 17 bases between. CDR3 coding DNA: TGTGCCAGCAGCGTCGACGCCGGGACAAGAGCCTACGAGCAGTACTTC. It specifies CASSVDAGTRAYEQYF. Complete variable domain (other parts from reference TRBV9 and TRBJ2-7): DSGVTQTPKHLITATGQRVTLRCSPRSGDLSVYWYQQSLDQGLQFLIQYYNGEERAKGNILERFSAQQFPDLHSELNLSSLELGDSALYFCASSVDAGTRAYEQYFGPGTRLTVT.

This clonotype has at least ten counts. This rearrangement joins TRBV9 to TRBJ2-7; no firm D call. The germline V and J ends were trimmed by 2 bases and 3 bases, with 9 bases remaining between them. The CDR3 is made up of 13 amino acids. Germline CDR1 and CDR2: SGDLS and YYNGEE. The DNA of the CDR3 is TGTGCCAGCAGCGTCAACGATTACTACGAGCAGTACTTC. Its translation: CASSVNDYYEQYF.

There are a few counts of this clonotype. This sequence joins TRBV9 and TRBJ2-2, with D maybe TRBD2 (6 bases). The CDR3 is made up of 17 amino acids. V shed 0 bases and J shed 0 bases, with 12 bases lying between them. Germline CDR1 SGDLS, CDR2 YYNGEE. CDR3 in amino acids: CASSVAQTRANTGELFF. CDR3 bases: TGTGCCAGCAGCGTAGCCCAGACTAGAGCGAACACCGGGGAGCTGTTTTTT.

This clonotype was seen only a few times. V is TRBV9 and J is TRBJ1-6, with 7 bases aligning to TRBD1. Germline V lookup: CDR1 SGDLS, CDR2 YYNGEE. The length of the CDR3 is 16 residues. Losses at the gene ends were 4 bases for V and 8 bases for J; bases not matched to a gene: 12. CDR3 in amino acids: CASSPRGHAADSPLHF. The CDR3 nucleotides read TGTGCCAGCAGCCCGAGGGGGCACGCAGCCGATTCACCCCTCCACTTT.

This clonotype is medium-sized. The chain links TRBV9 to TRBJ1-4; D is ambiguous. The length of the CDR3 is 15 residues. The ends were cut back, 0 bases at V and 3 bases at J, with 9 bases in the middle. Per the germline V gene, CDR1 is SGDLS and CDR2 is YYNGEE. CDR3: CASSVEDGPNEKLFF. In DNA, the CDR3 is TGTGCCAGCAGCGTAGAGGACGGACCTAATGAAAAACTGTTTTTT.

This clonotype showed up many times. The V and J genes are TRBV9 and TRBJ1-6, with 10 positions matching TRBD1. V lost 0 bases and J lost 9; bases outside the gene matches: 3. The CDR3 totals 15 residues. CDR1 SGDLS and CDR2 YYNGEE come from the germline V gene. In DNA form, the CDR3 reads TGTGCCAGCAGCGTAGAGGGGGACAGGGGTTCACCCCTCCACTTT. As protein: CASSVEGDRGSPLHF.

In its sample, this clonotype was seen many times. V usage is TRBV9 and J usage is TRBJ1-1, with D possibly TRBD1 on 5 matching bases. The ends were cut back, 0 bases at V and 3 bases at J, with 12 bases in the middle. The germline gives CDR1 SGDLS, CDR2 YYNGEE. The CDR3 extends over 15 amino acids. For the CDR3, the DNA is TGTGCCAGCAGCGTAGCGGGGGATAAGCACACTGAAGCTTTCTTT. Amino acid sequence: CASSVAGDKHTEAFF.

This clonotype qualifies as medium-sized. Here the CDR3 reads CASSVEAFGNSPLHF. CDR3 coding DNA: TGTGCCAGCAGCGTAGAGGCCTTCGGTAATTCACCCCTCCACTTT. The J gene is TRBJ1-6, the V gene TRBV9; D not certain. CDR1 and CDR2 (germline): SGDLS, YYNGEE. The CDR3 sequence is 15 residues long. V was cut by 0 bases and J by 6 bases, with 10 bases left in between.

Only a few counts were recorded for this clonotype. Here the CDR3 DNA reads TGTGCCAGCAGCGTTCAGGGTCGGGAGACCCAGTACTTC. Its translation: CASSVQGRETQYF. This chain joins TRBV9 and TRBJ2-5; tentatively, D is TRBD1 (5 bases). CDR1 and CDR2 (germline): SGDLS, YYNGEE. V shed 2 bases and J shed 5 bases, with 10 bases lying between them. The length of the CDR3 is 13 residues.

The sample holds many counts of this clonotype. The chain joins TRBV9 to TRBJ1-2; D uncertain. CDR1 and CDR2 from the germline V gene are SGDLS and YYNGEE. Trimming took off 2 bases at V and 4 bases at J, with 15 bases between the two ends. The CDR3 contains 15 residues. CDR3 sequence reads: CASSVSTYPGYGYTF. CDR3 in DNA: TGTGCCAGCAGCGTGTCGACTTACCCGGGCTATGGCTACACCTTC. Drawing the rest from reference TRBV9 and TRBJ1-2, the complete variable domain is DSGVTQTPKHLITATGQRVTLRCSPRSGDLSVYWYQQSLDQGLQFLIQYYNGEERAKGNILERFSAQQFPDLHSELNLSSLELGDSALYFCASSVSTYPGYGYTFGSGTRLTVV.

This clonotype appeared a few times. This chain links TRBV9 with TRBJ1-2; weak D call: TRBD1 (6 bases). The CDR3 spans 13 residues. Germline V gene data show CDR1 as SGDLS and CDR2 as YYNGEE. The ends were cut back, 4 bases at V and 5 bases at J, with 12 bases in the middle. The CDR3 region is CASSRDIRYGYTF. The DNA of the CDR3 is TGTGCCAGCAGCCGGGACATTAGATATGGCTACACCTTC. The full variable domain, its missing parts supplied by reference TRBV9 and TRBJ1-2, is DSGVTQTPKHLITATGQRVTLRCSPRSGDLSVYWYQQSLDQGLQFLIQYYNGEERAKGNILERFSAQQFPDLHSELNLSSLELGDSALYFCASSRDIRYGYTFGSGTRLTVV.

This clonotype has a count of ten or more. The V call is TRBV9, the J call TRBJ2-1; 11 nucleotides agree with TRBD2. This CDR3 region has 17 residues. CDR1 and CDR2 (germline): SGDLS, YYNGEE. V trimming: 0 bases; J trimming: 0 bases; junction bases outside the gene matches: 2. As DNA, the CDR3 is TGTGCCAGCAGCGTAGAGGGACTAGCGGACTCCTACAATGAGCAGTTCTTC. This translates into CASSVEGLADSYNEQFF.

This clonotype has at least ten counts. CDR3 coding DNA: TGTGCCAGCAGCGCCGCAAAGGAGACCCAGTACTTC. Translated: CASSAAKETQYF. J is TRBJ2-5 and V is TRBV9; D gene uncertain. The CDR3 has 12 amino acids. Germline lookup yields CDR1 SGDLS and CDR2 YYNGEE. V dropped 3 bases and J dropped 5 bases, with 8 bases sitting between them.

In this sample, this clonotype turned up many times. The CDR3 sequence is CASSRGVTNTEAFF. CDR3 in DNA: TGTGCCAGCAGCAGAGGGGTGACGAACACTGAAGCTTTCTTT. The V and J genes are TRBV9 and TRBJ1-1, with D possibly matching TRBD1 (5 bases). CDR3 length: 14 residues. Germline V lookup: CDR1 SGDLS, CDR2 YYNGEE. Trimming shortened V by 4 bases and J by 1 base, and 11 bases separated the two germline ends. The full variable domain, with the rest looked up from reference TRBV9 and TRBJ1-1, is DSGVTQTPKHLITATGQRVTLRCSPRSGDLSVYWYQQSLDQGLQFLIQYYNGEERAKGNILERFSAQQFPDLHSELNLSSLELGDSALYFCASSRGVTNTEAFFGQGTRLTVV.

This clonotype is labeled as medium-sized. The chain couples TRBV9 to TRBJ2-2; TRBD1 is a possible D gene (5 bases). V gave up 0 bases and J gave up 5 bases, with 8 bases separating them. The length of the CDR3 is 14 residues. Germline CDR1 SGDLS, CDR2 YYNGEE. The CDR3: CASSVGGRTGELFF. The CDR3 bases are TGTGCCAGCAGCGTAGGGGGCAGGACCGGGGAGCTGTTTTTT.